The 2 T cell receptor beta chains below come from one sample, sequenced in a study of tumor and adjacent non-tumor tissue in lung cancer. The library came from three nested PCR rounds adapted from ARM-PCR protocols. TCRdb recomputed calls from the multiplex PCR reads with MiXCR, one row per CDR3 protein. The sample shows approximately 100,000 distinct CDR3 sequences, approximately 82% of them seen only once. RNA was extracted from bulk tissue without any cell sorting. Sequenced: lung tumor tissue. The source of these receptors is a woman aged 60-75 years with non-small cell lung cancer.

This clonotype was found many times. The CDR3 DNA reads as TGCAGCGCCGACAGTTGGGACTATGGCTACACCTTC. This encodes CSADSWDYGYTF. The chain recombines TRBV29-1 with TRBJ1-2; possibly TRBD1 for D (5 bases). Germline-derived CDR1 and CDR2 are SQVTM and ANQGSEA. The CDR3 spans 12 residues. Between the trimmed V and J ends, which lost 7 bases and 3 bases, there was a span of 12 bases.

In the case of this clonotype: A much larger clone differs from this one at a single base, so this may be a read error. This chain links TRBV21-1 with TRBJ1-2. TRBV21-1 is flagged as a pseudogene. The CDR3 spans 12 residues. The CDR3 region is CASSSTSYGYTF. The CDR3 nucleotides are TGTGCCAGCAGCAGCACCTCCTATGGCTACACCTTC.